This T cell receptor beta chain was captured in a study of response to subunit inactivated influenza vaccine. Study results and caveats: Each seasonal influenza vaccination recruits few new T cells, the authors suggested.

Turning to this clonotype: Its specificity is unknown.

The V end was cut by 3 bases, the J end by 6 bases, with 18 bases between. The CDR3 covers 15 residues. Germline V gene data show CDR1 as SGHVS and CDR2 as FQNEAQ. TCRdb re-derived calls from the RT-PCR reads in MiXCR, one entry per CDR3 protein. This table has around 200,000 distinct CDR3 sequences, nearly 9.5% appearing once. The V gene is TRBV7-8, the J gene TRBJ2-7, with D possibly TRBD2 on 6 matching bases. The sequence derives from a man between 50 and 59 years old who received an inactivated influenza vaccine. This specimen consisted of non-naive T cells sorted from PBMCs, obtained on the day of vaccination. The CDR3 DNA is TGTGCCAGCAGCTTTCGGGACTCCCCGGGTGGCGAGCAGTACTTC. It translates to CASSFRDSPGGEQYF.